This TCR beta chain was sequenced for a study of cytomegalovirus exposure and HLA in healthy donors. CDR1 and CDR2 from the germline V gene are MDHEN and SYDVKM. This CDR3 has 14 amino acids. Trimming cost V 2 bases and J 4 bases; bases outside gene matches: 5. PCR primers comprised 60 Vbeta and 13 Jbeta primers. Profiled with immunoSEQ multiplex PCR; TCRdb holds only in-frame clones, not every one. This table has about 110,000 clones, roughly 79% appearing once. This rearrangement joins TRBV28 to TRBJ2-7, with 7 bases aligning to TRBD2. This receptor was identified in a male donor in good health and CMV-seronegative. The sample was PBMCs. CDR3 in DNA: TGTGCCAGCAGTTTACGGCAGGGAGGGTACGAGCAGTACTTC. The encoded protein is CASSLRQGGYEQYF.